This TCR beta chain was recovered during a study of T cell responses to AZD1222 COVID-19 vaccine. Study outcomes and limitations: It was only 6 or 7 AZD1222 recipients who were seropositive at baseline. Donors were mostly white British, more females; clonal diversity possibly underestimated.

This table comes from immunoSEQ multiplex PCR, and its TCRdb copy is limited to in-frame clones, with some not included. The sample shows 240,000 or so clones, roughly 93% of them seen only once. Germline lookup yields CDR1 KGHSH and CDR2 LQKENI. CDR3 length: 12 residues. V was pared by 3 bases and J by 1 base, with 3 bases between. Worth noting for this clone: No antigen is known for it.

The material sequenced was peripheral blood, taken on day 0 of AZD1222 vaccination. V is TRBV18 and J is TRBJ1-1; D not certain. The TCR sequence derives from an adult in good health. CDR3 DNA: TGTGCCAGCTCACCCCCGAACACTGAAGCTTTCTTT. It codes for CASSPPNTEAFF.